Sequencing of this T cell receptor beta chain was carried out in a study of cytomegalovirus exposure and HLA in healthy donors. Study conclusions and caveats: Listed as cytomegalovirus-associated were 150 or so TCR beta chains. In vitro assays verified that three CMV-associated chains recognized CMV antigens specifically. Both high specificity and high sensitivity reportedly marked the classifier's diagnosis of cytomegalovirus status.

Profiling relied on immunoSEQ multiplex PCR, and the TCRdb table lists in-frame clones only, not all of them. Of tens of thousands of clones in the sample, 97% were seen once. In the case of this clone: Antigen specificity is unknown.

The donors were part of the validation cohort of 120 or so subjects. That cohort was separate from the first cohort, which comprised 666 subjects. Sequenced input: PBMCs. This clonotype was sampled from a man between 25 and 39 years old in good health and CMV-seropositive.

Here the CDR3 reads CASEDFREDTQYF. CDR3 nucleotide sequence: TGTGCCAGCGAGGACTTCCGGGAAGATACGCAGTATTTT. The chain has TRBV2 and TRBJ2-3; perhaps TRBD2 as D (5 bases). The CDR3 runs to 13 residues. Deletions cut 8 bases from V and 5 bases from J, with 14 bases between. Germline lookup yields CDR1 SNHLY and CDR2 FYNNEI.